This T cell receptor (beta chain) was retrieved from a study of cytomegalovirus exposure and HLA in healthy donors. The study's findings and limits: Some segments of the V type, notably TRBV6-2 and TRBV6-3, were excluded as indistinguishable. It was fewer than 200 TCR beta chains that were listed as cytomegalovirus-associated.

In the case of this clone: The antigen is not known.

The length of the CDR3 is 15 residues. CDR1 is SGHVS, CDR2 FQNEAQ, per germline. V was shortened by 5 bases and J by 6 bases, with 16 bases between the two germline ends. PCR involved 60 Vbeta and 13 Jbeta primers. Libraries were prepared by immunoSEQ multiplex PCR; TCRdb keeps only in-frame clonotypes and omits some of them. The sample has about 91,000 clones, about 89% seen once. This sequence originates from a man in his thirties or forties in good health and CMV-seropositive. Input material: PBMCs. The chain couples TRBV7-8 to TRBJ2-2; D possibly corresponds to TRBD2 (5 bases). CDR3 sequence reads: CASSPIRGRAGELFF. CDR3 coding DNA: TGTGCCAGCAGCCCCATACGAGGGCGGGCCGGGGAGCTGTTTTTT.